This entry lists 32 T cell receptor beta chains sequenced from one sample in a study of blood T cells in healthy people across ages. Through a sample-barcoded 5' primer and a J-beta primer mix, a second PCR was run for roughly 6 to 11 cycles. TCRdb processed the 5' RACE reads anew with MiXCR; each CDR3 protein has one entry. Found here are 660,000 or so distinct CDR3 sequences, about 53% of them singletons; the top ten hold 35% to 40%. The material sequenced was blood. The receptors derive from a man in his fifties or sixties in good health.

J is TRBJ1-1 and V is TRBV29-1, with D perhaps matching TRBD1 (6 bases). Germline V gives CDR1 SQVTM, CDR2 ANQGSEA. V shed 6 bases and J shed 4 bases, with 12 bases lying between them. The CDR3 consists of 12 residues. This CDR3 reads CSVRWGATEAFF. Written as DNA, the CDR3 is TGCAGCGTACGATGGGGGGCCACTGAAGCTTTCTTT.

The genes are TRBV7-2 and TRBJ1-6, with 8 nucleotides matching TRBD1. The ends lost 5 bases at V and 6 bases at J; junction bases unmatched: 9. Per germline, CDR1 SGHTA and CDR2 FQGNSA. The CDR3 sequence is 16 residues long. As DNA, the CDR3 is TGTGCCAGCAGCGAGCGCGACAGGGGCCCTAATTCACCCCTCCACTTT. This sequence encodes CASSERDRGPNSPLHF.

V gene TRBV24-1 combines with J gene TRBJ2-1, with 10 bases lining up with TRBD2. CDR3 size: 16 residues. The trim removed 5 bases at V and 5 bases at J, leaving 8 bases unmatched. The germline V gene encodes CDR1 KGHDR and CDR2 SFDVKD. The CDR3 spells CATSVLLAGINNEQFF. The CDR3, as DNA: TGTGCCACCAGTGTCTTACTAGCGGGGATTAACAATGAGCAGTTCTTC.

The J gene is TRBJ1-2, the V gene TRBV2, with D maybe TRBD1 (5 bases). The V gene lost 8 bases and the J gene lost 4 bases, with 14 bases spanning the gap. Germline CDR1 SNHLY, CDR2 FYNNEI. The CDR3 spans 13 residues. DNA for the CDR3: TGTGCCAGCGGGGCTGGAACGTTCTATGGCTACACCTTC. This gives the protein CASGAGTFYGYTF.

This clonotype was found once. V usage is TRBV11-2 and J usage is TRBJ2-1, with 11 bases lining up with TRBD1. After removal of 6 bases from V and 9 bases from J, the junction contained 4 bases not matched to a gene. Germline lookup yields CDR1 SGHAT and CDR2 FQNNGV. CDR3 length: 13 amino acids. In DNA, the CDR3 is TGTGCCAGCAGGTGGGGGACAGGGGGTGAGCAGTTCTTC. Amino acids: CASRWGTGGEQFF. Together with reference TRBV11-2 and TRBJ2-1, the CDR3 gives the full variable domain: EAGVAQSPRYKIIEKRQSVAFWCNPISGHATLYWYQQILGQGPKLLIQFQNNGVVDDSQLPKDRFSAERLKGVDSTLKIQPAKLEDSAVYLCASRWGTGGEQFFGPGTRLTVL.

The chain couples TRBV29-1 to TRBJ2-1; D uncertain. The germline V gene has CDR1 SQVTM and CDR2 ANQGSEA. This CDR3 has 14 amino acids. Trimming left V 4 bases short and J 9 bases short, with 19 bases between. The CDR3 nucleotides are TGCAGCGTTGTTCTAGGGCCCCGTCACAGTGAGCAGTTCTTC. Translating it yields CSVVLGPRHSEQFF.

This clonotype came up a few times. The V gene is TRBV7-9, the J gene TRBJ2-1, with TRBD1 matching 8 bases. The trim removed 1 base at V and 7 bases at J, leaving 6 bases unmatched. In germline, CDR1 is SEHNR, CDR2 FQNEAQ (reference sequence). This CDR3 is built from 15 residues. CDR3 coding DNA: TGTGCCAGCAGCTTAGTTGGGACAGGTGGTAATGAGCAGTTCTTC. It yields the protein CASSLVGTGGNEQFF.

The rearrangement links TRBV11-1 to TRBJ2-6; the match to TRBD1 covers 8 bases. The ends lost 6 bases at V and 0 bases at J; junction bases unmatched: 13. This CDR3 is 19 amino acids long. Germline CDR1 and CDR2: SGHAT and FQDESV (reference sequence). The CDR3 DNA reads TGTGCCAGCAGTCACGTTCTCCGACAGGGGACCTCTGGGGCCAACGTCCTGACTTTC. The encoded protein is CASSHVLRQGTSGANVLTF.

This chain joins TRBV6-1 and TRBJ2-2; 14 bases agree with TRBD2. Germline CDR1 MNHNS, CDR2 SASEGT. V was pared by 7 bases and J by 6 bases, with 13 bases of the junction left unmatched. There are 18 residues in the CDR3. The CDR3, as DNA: TGTGCCAGCACCTTCGAACCGACTAGCGGGGGGGCCTCCGGGGAGCTGTTTTTT. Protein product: CASTFEPTSGGASGELFF.

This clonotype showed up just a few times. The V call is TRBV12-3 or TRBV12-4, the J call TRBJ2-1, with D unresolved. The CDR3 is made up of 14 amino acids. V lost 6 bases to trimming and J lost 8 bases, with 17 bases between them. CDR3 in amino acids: CASRKPQSQHEQFF. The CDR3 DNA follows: TGTGCCAGCAGAAAACCGCAGAGCCAGCATGAGCAGTTCTTC.

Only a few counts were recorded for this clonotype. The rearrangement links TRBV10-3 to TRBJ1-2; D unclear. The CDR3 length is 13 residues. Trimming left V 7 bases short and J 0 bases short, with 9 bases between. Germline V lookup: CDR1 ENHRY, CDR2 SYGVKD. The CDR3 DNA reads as TGTGCCATCACCCCGACACCTAACTATGGCTACACCTTC. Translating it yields CAITPTPNYGYTF.

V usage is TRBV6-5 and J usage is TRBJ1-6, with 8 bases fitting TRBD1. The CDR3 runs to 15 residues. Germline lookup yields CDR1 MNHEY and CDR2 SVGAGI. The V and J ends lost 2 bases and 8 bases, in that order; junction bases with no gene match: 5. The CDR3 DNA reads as TGTGCCAGCAGTTACCTGACAGGGGTGGATTCACCCCTCCACTTT. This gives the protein CASSYLTGVDSPLHF.

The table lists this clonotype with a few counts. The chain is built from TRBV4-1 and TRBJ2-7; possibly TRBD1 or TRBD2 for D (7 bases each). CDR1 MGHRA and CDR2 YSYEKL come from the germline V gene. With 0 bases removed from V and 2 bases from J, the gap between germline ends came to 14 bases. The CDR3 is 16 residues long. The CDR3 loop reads CASSQDREGAAYEQYF. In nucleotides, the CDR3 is TGCGCCAGCAGCCAAGATAGGGAGGGGGCGGCCTACGAGCAGTACTTC.

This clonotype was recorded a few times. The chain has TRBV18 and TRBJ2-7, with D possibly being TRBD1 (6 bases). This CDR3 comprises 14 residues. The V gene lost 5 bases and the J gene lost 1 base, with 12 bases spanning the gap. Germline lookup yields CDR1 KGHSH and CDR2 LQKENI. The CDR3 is CASSIGQKSYEQYF. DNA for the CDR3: TGTGCCAGCTCAATTGGACAGAAATCCTACGAGCAGTACTTC. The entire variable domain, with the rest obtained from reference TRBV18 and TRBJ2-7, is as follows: NAGVMQNPRHLVRRRGQEARLRCSPMKGHSHVYWYRQLPEEGLKFMVYLQKENIIDESGMPKERFSAEFPKEGPSILRIQQVVRGDSAAYFCASSIGQKSYEQYFGPGTRLTVT.

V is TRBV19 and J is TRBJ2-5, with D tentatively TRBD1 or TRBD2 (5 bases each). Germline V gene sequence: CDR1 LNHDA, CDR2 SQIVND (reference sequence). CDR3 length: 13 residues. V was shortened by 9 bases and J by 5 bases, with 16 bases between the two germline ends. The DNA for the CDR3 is TGTGCCAGGAGGGCAGGGATGGGGGAGACCCAGTACTTC. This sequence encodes CARRAGMGETQYF.

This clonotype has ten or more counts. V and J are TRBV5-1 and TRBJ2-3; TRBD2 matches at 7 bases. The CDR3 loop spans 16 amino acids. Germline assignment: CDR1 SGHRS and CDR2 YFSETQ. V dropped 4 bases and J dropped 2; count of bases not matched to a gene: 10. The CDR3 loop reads CASSPIGGGYTDTQYF. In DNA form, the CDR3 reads TGCGCCAGCAGCCCTATCGGCGGGGGATACACAGATACGCAGTATTTT.

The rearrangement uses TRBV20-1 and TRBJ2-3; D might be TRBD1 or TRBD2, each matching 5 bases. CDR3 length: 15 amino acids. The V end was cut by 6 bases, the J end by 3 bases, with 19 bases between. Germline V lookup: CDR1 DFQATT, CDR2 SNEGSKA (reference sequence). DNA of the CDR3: TGCAGTGCCCAAAGAGGGGTGGAAGGTACAGATACGCAGTATTTT. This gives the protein CSAQRGVEGTDTQYF.

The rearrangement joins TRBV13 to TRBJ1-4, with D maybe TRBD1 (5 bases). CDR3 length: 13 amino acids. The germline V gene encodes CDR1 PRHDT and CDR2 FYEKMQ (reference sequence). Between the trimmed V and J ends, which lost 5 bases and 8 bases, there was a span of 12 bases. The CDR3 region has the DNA TGTGCCAGCAGCGGGACCCAAGGGGAAAAACTGTTTTTT. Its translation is CASSGTQGEKLFF.

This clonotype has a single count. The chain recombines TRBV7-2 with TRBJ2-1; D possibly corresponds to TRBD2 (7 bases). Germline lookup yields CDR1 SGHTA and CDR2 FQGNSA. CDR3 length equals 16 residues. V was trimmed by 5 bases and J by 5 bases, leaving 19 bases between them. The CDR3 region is CASSPTGRGTHNEQFF. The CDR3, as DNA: TGTGCCAGCAGCCCAACAGGGCGGGGGACCCACAATGAGCAGTTCTTC.

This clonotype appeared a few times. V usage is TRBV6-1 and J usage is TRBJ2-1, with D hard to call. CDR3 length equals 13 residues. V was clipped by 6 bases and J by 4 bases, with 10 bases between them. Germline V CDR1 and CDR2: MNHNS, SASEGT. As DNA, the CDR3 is TGTGCCAGCAGGTCAACACCTTACAATGAGCAGTTCTTC. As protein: CASRSTPYNEQFF.

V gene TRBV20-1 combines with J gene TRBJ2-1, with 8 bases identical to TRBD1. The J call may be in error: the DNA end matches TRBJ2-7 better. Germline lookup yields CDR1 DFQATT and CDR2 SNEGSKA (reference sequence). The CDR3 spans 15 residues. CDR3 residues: CSARVWDRTQDEQYF. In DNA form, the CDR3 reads TGCAGTGCTCGGGTGTGGGACAGGACCCAGGACGAGCAGTACTTC.

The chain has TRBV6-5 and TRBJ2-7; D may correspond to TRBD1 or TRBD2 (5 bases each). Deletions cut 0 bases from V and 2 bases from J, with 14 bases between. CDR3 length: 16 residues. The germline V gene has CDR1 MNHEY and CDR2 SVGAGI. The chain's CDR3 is CASSYSAGTAPYEQYF. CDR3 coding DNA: TGTGCCAGCAGTTACTCGGCCGGGACGGCCCCCTACGAGCAGTACTTC.

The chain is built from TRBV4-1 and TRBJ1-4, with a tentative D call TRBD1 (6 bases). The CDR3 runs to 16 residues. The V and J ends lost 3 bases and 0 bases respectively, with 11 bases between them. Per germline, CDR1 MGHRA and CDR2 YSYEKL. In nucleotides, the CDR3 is TGCGCCAGCAGCCAGCTTTGGACAGCAACTAATGAAAAACTGTTTTTT. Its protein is CASSQLWTATNEKLFF.

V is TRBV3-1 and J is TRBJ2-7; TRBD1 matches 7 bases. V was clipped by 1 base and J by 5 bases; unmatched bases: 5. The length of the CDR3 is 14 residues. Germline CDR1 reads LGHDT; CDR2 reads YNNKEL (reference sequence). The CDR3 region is CASSQVDRINEQYF. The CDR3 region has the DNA TGTGCCAGCAGCCAAGTGGACAGGATAAACGAGCAGTACTTC.

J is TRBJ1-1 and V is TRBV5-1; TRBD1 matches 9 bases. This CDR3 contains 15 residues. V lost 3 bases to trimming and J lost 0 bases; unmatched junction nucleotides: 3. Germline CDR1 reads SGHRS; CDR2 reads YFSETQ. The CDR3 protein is CASSWGQGLNTEAFF. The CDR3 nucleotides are TGCGCCAGCAGCTGGGGACAGGGTTTGAACACTGAAGCTTTCTTT.

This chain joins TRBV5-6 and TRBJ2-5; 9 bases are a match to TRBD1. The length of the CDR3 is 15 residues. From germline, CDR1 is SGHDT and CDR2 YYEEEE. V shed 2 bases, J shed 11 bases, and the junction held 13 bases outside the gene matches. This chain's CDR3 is CASSFGTGKAQEQYF. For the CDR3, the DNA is TGTGCCAGCAGCTTCGGGACAGGGAAAGCGCAAGAGCAGTACTTC.

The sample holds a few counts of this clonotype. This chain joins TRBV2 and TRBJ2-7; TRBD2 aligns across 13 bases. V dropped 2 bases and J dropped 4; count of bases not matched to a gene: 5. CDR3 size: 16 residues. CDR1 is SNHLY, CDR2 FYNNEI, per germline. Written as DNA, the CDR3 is TGTGCCAGCAGTGAAAGGACTAGCGGGGGACCATACGAGCAGTACTTC. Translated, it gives CASSERTSGGPYEQYF.

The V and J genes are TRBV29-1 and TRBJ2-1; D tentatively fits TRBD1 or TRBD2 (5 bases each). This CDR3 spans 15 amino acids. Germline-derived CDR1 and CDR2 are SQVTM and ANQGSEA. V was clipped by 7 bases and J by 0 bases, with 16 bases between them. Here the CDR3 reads CSGAGYTSSYNEQFF. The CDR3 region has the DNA TGCAGCGGGGCAGGGTATACTAGCTCCTACAATGAGCAGTTCTTC.

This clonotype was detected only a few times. The CDR3 DNA is TGTGCCAGCAGCCAAGTCGCCAGGGTGTGGCTAGGGGCCAACGTCCTGACTTTC. Protein product: CASSQVARVWLGANVLTF. The chain carries TRBV14 and TRBJ2-6, with a weak D call TRBD1 (5 bases). The length of the CDR3 is 18 residues. Trimming took 1 base from V and 4 from J, leaving 17 bases between them. The germline V gene has CDR1 SGHDN and CDR2 FVKESK.

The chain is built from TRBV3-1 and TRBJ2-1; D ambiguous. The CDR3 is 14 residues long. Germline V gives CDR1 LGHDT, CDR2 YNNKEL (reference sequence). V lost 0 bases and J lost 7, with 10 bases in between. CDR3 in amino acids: CASSQDKGWNEQFF. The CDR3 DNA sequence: TGTGCCAGCAGCCAAGATAAGGGTTGGAATGAGCAGTTCTTC.

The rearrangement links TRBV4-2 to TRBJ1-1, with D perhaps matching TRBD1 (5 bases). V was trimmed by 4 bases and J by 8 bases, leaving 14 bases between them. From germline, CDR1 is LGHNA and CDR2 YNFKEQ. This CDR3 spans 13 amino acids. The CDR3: CASSPTGRVEAFF. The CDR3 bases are TGTGCCAGCAGCCCGACCGGCAGGGTAGAAGCTTTCTTT.

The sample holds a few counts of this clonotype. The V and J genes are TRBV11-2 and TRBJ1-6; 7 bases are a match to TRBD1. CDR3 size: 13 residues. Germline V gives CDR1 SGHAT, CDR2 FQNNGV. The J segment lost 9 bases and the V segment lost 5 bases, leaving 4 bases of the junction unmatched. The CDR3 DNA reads TGTGCCAGCAGCCCTGACAGGGCTTCACCCCTCCACTTT. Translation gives CASSPDRASPLHF.